This is a list of T cell receptor beta chains from one sample in a study of T cell changes during pregnancy in multiple sclerosis. Generated by immunoSEQ multiplex PCR, the TCRdb table keeps only in-frame clones and is missing some. This repertoire shows 95,000 to 100,000 clones, about 91% found once; its top ten account for approximately 2.4%. Sequenced material: peripheral blood, taken after pregnancy. The receptors stem from a female donor in good health, enrolled as a control in a pregnancy study. The CDR3 runs from the conserved cysteine through the conserved F or W. The D gene is left open where the match is weak. Only part of the rows carry a size: once, few, many, or a class if the clone is expanded.

TRBV7-9	12	few	NA	TRBJ1-2	CASSNSGAGYTF	TGTGCCAGCAGCAACTCAGGGGCTGGCTACACCTTC
TRBV7-7	14	NA	NA	TRBJ2-7	CASSFPGIFGEQYF	TGTGCTAGCAGCTTTCCGGGTATTTTCGGCGAGCAGTACTTC
TRBV6-1	15	NA	NA	TRBJ2-3	CASSEEVRATDTQYF	TGTGCCAGCAGTGAAGAGGTCAGGGCCACAGATACGCAGTATTTT
TRBV6-5	15	once	NA	TRBJ1-1	CASSIRQGWNTEAFF	TGTGCCAGCAGTATCCGTCAGGGATGGAACACTGAAGCTTTCTTT
TRBV5-1	15	NA	NA	TRBJ1-4	CASSSLGGAREKLFF	TGCGCCAGCAGCTCCTTAGGGGGGGCGCGAGAAAAACTGTTTTTT
TRBV2	13	NA	NA	TRBJ1-2	CASSPTDLYGYTF	TGTGCCAGCAGTCCGACAGACCTCTATGGCTACACCTTC
TRBV6-1	16	NA	TRBD2	TRBJ2-1	CASSEIAGVLYNEQFF	TGTGCCAGCAGTGAAATAGCGGGAGTCCTCTACAATGAGCAGTTCTTC
TRBV23-1	18	NA	TRBD1	TRBJ1-2	CASSQLEQGRGGNYGYTF	TGCGCCAGCAGTCAGCTCGAACAGGGGAGAGGCGGAAACTATGGCTACACCTTC
TRBV19	13	NA	NA	TRBJ1-1	CASSFTGWTEAFF	TGTGCCAGTAGTTTCACAGGGTGGACTGAAGCTTTCTTT
TRBV27	13	NA	NA	TRBJ1-2	CASSFYGDYGYTF	TGTGCCAGCAGTTTTTACGGAGACTATGGCTACACCTTC
TRBV5-6	15	NA	NA	TRBJ2-1	CASSTRGSPYNEQFF	TGTGCCAGCAGCACCAGGGGCAGCCCCTACAATGAGCAGTTCTTC
TRBV5-1	12	NA	NA	TRBJ1-2	CASSQGGYGYTF	TGCGCCAGCAGCCAGGGTGGCTATGGCTACACCTTC
TRBV7-8	17	NA	TRBD1	TRBJ1-2	CASSLGSWGQHFYGYTF	TGTGCCAGCAGCTTAGGTTCTTGGGGACAGCATTTTTATGGCTACACCTTC
TRBV9	16	once	TRBD2	TRBJ2-1	CASSVGWTSGYNEQFF	TGTGCCAGCAGCGTGGGATGGACTAGCGGTTACAATGAGCAGTTCTTC
TRBV6-4	15	many	TRBD1	TRBJ1-2	CASSPGDRDVYGYTF	TGTGCCAGCTCTCCCGGTGACAGGGACGTCTATGGCTACACCTTC
TRBV18	13	NA	NA	TRBJ2-7	CASSQTGGHEQYF	TGTGCCAGCTCACAGACGGGGGGCCACGAGCAGTACTTC
TRBV19	16	NA	TRBD1	TRBJ2-6	CATWDSDLAGANVLTF	TGTGCCACATGGGACAGCGATTTGGCGGGGGCCAACGTCCTGACTTTC
TRBV27	15	NA	NA	TRBJ1-1	CASSWGGSWGEGAFF	TGTGCCAGCAGTTGGGGGGGCTCGTGGGGGGAGGGAGCTTTCTTT
TRBV7-9	14	NA	NA	TRBJ2-1	CASSLAGYSNEQFF	TGTGCCAGCAGCTTAGCGGGCTACTCCAATGAGCAGTTCTTC
TRBV28	15	NA	NA	TRBJ1-4	CASSFLGATNEKLFF	TGTGCCAGCAGTTTTTTAGGGGCAACTAATGAAAAACTGTTTTTT
TRBV7-8	15	few	TRBD1	TRBJ1-2	CASSLGGTDTVGYTF	TGTGCCAGCAGCTTAGGAGGGACAGACACGGTGGGCTACACCTTC
TRBV5-1	15	once	TRBD1	TRBJ2-3	CASMGQGLYTDTQYF	TGCGCCAGCATGGGACAGGGATTATACACAGATACGCAGTATTTT
TRBV19	15	NA	NA	TRBJ2-6	CASSIGSSGANVLTF	TGTGCCAGTAGTATAGGGAGCTCTGGGGCCAACGTCCTGACTTTC
TRBV11-3	13	NA	NA	TRBJ2-1	CASSSLERHEQFF	TGTGCCAGCAGCTCGCTAGAGCGGCATGAGCAGTTCTTC
TRBV27	14	NA	TRBD2	TRBJ2-1	CASSPGGGHNEQFF	TGTGCCAGCAGCCCCGGGGGGGGGCACAATGAGCAGTTCTTC
TRBV9	16	NA	NA	TRBJ2-5	CASSPLPGQLQETQYF	TGTGCCAGCAGCCCCCTCCCGGGACAACTCCAAGAGACCCAGTACTTC
TRBV6-6	15	NA	NA	TRBJ2-4	CASSPHIAPENIQYF	TGTGCCAGCAGCCCACACATTGCCCCTGAAAACATTCAGTACTTC
TRBV5-6	14	NA	TRBD1	TRBJ1-2	CASSFAGTGYGYTF	TGTGCCAGCAGCTTCGCCGGGACAGGCTATGGCTACACCTTC
TRBV28	14	NA	TRBD1	TRBJ2-1	CASLGQDSYNEQFF	TGTGCCAGCCTCGGACAGGACTCCTACAATGAGCAGTTCTTC
TRBV19	17	NA	TRBD2	TRBJ2-3	CASSSYGPAGGLNTQYF	TGTGCCAGTAGTTCCTATGGACCAGCGGGGGGGCTAAATACGCAGTATTTT
TRBV6-5	15	NA	NA	TRBJ1-2	CASSYSLTGGYGYTF	TGTGCCAGCAGTTACTCTTTGACAGGTGGCTATGGCTACACCTTC
TRBV19	16	NA	NA	TRBJ2-2	CASIQSGGPHTGELFF	TGTGCCAGTATCCAATCTGGCGGGCCTCACACCGGGGAGCTGTTTTTT
TRBV6-5	11	NA	NA	TRBJ2-7	CASRHAYEQYF	TGTGCCAGCAGACATGCTTACGAGCAGTACTTC
TRBV6-1	10	NA	NA	TRBJ2-1	CASSDREQFF	TGTGCCAGCAGTGATCGTGAGCAGTTCTTC
TRBV5-6	17	NA	TRBD2	TRBJ2-4	CASSFLISGGLENIQYF	TGTGCCAGCAGCTTTTTGATTAGCGGGGGGCTCGAAAACATTCAGTACTTC
TRBV18	14	once	NA	TRBJ1-3	CASSPQGTGNTIYF	TGTGCCAGCTCACCGCAGGGAACTGGAAACACCATATATTTT
TRBV5-1	13	NA	NA	TRBJ2-7	CASSPTTSYEQYF	TGCGCCAGCAGCCCCACTACCTCCTACGAGCAGTACTTC
TRBV6-6	12	NA	NA	TRBJ1-1	CASIGVNTEAFF	TGTGCCAGCATAGGAGTGAACACTGAAGCTTTCTTT
TRBV27	17	NA	TRBD2	TRBJ2-3	CASSIPGLAGGRDTQYF	TGTGCCAGCAGTATACCGGGACTAGCGGGAGGCCGAGATACGCAGTATTTT
TRBV18	12	NA	NA	TRBJ2-5	CASSPGQETQYF	TGTGCCAGCTCACCAGGCCAGGAGACCCAGTACTTC
TRBV6-6	12	NA	NA	TRBJ2-7	CASSYRGSEQYF	TGTGCCAGCAGTTACAGGGGAAGCGAGCAGTACTTC